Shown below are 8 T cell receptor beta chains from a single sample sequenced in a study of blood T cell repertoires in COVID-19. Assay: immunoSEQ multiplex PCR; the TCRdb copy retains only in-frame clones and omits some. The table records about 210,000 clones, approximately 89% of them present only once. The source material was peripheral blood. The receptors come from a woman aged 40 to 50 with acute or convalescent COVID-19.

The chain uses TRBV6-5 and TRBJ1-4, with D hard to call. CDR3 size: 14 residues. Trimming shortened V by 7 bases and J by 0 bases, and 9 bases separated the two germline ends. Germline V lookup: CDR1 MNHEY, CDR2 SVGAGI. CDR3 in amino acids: CASTTFATNEKLFF. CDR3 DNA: TGTGCCAGCACCACATTTGCAACTAATGAAAAACTGTTTTTT.

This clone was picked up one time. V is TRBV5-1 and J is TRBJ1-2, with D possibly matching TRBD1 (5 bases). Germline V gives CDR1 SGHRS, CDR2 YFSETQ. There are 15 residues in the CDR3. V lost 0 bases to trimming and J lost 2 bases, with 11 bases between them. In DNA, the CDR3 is TGCGCCAGCAGCTTGGTTATGGGGGGGAACTATGGCTACACCTTC. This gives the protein CASSLVMGGNYGYTF. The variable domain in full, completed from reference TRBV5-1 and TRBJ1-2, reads KAGVTQTPRYLIKTRGQQVTLSCSPISGHRSVSWYQQTPGQGLQFLFEYFSETQRNKGNFPGRFSGRQFSNSRSEMNVSTLELGDSALYLCASSLVMGGNYGYTFGSGTRLTVV.

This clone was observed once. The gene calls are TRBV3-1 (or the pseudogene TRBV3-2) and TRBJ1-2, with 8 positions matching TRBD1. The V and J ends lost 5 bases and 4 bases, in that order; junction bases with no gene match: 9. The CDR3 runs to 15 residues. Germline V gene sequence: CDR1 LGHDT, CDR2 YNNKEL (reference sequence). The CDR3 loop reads CASSGIFTGGYGYTF. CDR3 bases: TGTGCCAGCAGCGGAATCTTCACAGGGGGCTATGGCTACACCTTC.

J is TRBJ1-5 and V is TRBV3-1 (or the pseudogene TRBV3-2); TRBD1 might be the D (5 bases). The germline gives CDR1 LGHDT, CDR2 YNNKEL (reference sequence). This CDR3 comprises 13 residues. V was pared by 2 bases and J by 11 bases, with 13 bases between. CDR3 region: CASSQSAGGSQHF. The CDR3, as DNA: TGTGCCAGCAGCCAAAGTGCGGGGGGATCCCAGCATTTT.

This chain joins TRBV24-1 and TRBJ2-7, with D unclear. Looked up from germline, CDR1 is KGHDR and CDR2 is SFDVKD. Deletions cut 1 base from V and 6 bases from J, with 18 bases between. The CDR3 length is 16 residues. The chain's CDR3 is CATSDLRSPHCGEQYV. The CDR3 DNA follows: TGTGCCACCAGTGATTTAAGGTCTCCCCACTGCGGCGAGCAGTACGTC.

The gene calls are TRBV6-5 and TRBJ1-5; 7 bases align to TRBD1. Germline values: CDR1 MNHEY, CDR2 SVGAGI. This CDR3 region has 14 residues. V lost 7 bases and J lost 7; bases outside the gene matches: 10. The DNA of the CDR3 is TGTGCCAGCATCAGGACAGGAGGAAGGCAGCCCCAGCATTTT. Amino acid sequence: CASIRTGGRQPQHF.

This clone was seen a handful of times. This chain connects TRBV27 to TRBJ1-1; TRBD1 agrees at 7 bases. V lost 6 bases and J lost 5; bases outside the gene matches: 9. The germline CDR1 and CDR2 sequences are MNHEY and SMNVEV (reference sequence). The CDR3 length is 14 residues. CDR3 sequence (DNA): TGTGCCAGCAGATTGGACAGGTTCGTTACTGAAGCTTTCTTT. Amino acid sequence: CASRLDRFVTEAFF.

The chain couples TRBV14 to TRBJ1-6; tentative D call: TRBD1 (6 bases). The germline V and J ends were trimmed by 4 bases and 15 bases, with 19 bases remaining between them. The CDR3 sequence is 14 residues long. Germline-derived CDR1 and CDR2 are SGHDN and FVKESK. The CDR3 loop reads CASSPTSRPDSLHF. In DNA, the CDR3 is TGTGCCAGCAGCCCAACTTCCCGACCGGACAGCCTCCACTTT.